This TCR beta chain derives from a study of OX40 agonist ivuxolimab in advanced cancers. Turning to the study itself: Around 40% of patients had received prior checkpoint inhibitor therapy.

The table came from immunoSEQ multiplex PCR; TCRdb's copy has only in-frame clones and leaves some out. The data hold 55,000 to 80,000 clones, with about 86% observed a single time. Study-level points and caveats: Clonal expansion by week 6 occurred in CD4+ and CD8+ blood T cells (at 0.1 to 3.0 mg/kg). The antigen specificity of the peripheral T cells (those that were expanded) was not determined. Partial responders treated at 0.1-3.0 mg/kg exhibited clonal expansion among the lowest measured.

In regard to this clone: Its antigen is undetermined.

Trimming took 2 bases from V and 7 from J, leaving 12 bases between them. The germline CDR1 and CDR2 sequences are SGHTA and FQGNSA. There are 14 residues in the CDR3. The sample here was CD4+ or CD8+ T cells sorted from blood, taken in a trial of the OX40 agonist ivuxolimab. The receptor's source is an adult with an advanced solid tumor such as melanoma, head and neck, liver or kidney cancer. This rearrangement joins TRBV7-2 to TRBJ2-1; D is undetermined. This chain's CDR3 is CASSLRLTGNEQFF. In DNA, the CDR3 is TGTGCCAGCAGCTTACGTCTAACGGGTAATGAGCAGTTCTTC.